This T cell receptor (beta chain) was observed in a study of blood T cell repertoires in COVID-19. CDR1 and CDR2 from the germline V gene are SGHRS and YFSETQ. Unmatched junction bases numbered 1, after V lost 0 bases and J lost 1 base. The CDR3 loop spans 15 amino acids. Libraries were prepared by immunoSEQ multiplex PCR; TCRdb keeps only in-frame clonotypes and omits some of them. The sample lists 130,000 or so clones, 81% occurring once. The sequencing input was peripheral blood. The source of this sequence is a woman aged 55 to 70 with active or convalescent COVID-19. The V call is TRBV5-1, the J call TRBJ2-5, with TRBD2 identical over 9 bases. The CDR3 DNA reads TGCGCCAGCAGCTTGGGTAGCGGGGGCCAAGAGACCCAGTACTTC. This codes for CASSLGSGGQETQYF.